This passage covers 31 T cell receptor beta chains from one sample sequenced in a study of human T cells and chemical hapten exposure. This sample's time point: pre-sensitization, week 0. The treatment: therapeutic diphenylcyclopropenone sensitization with weekly scalp DPC. TCRdb used MiXCR to reprocess the RACE reads, holding one entry per CDR3 protein. Counted here are approximately 180,000 distinct CDR3 sequences, more than 25% occurring once; the ten biggest clones make up less than 3.5%. The sample consisted of whole blood, taken in connection with sensitization to the hapten diphenylcyclopropenone (DPC). The receptors here all came from a young woman with alopecia areata. Some clones in this sample may be carry-over from other donors' samples.

The chain uses TRBV29-1 and TRBJ2-1; 7 bases match TRBD2. The CDR3 runs to 14 residues. Germline V lookup: CDR1 SQVTM, CDR2 ANQGSEA. V lost 3 bases and J lost 4; bases outside the gene matches: 6. This CDR3 is CSVDPSGLYNEQFF. The CDR3 DNA is TGCAGCGTTGACCCTAGCGGCCTTTACAATGAGCAGTTCTTC.

Here the CDR3 DNA reads TGTGCCAGCAGTCCGGGATTGGGGAGGGAAGAGACCCAGTACTTC. It yields the protein CASSPGLGREETQYF. The rearrangement uses TRBV6-2 or TRBV6-3 and TRBJ2-5, with TRBD2 matching 7 bases. V lost 5 bases, J lost 3 bases, and 9 bases stayed unmatched. Germline V gene sequence: CDR1 MNHEY, CDR2 SVGEGT. The length of the CDR3 is 15 residues.

The chain is built from TRBV29-1 and TRBJ2-1, with unresolved D. CDR3 size: 12 residues. V lost 6 bases to trimming and J lost 5 bases, with 11 bases between them. The V gene's germline CDR1 is SQVTM and CDR2 ANQGSEA. The CDR3 sequence: CSVRALNNEQFF. The CDR3 nucleotides are TGCAGCGTCCGAGCACTTAACAATGAGCAGTTCTTC.

The chain has TRBV4-2 and TRBJ2-1; no clear D gene. Per germline, CDR1 LGHNA and CDR2 YNFKEQ. The CDR3 consists of 13 residues. Trimming shortened V by 0 bases and J by 9 bases, and 9 bases separated the two germline ends. The CDR3 DNA follows: TGTGCCAGCAGCCAAGAAGGGCGGCGTGAGCAGTTCTTC. This sequence encodes CASSQEGRREQFF.

The V and J genes are TRBV7-9 and TRBJ2-2; 8 nucleotides match TRBD1. The CDR3 totals 15 residues. Germline assignment: CDR1 SEHNR and CDR2 FQNEAQ (reference sequence). Trimming took 5 bases from V and 3 from J; bases not matched to a gene: 5. The CDR3 DNA is TGTGCCAGCAGCCGCCCGGGACAGGACACCGGGGAGCTGTTTTTT. Its protein product is CASSRPGQDTGELFF.

There are a few counts of this clonotype. CDR3 loop: CASSQPLDGRGADTQYF. The CDR3 nucleotides read TGTGCCAGCAGCCAGCCACTCGACGGGAGAGGGGCAGATACGCAGTATTTT. The rearrangement uses TRBV7-9 and TRBJ2-3; tentatively, D is TRBD2 (6 bases). The CDR3 length is 17 residues. V lost 5 bases and J lost 4, with 22 bases in between. Germline loops: CDR1 SEHNR, CDR2 FQNEAQ (reference sequence).

The gene calls are TRBV4-3 and TRBJ2-1; TRBD2 aligns across 9 bases. Germline V CDR1 and CDR2: LGHNA, YSLEER. After removal of 1 base from V and 8 bases from J, the junction contained 9 bases not matched to a gene. The CDR3 covers 16 residues. As DNA, the CDR3 is TGCGCCAGCAGCCAAGGGAGGGGGACTAGCCTCGATGAGCAGTTCTTC. Its protein is CASSQGRGTSLDEQFF.

This clonotype has more than one count but fewer than ten. The V gene is TRBV7-2, the J gene TRBJ1-1; TRBD1 is a possible D gene (5 bases). V shed 0 bases and J shed 5 bases, with 13 bases lying between them. The CDR3 consists of 15 residues. From germline, CDR1 is SGHTA and CDR2 FQGNSA. CDR3 sequence: CASSLAGGGVTEAFF. The CDR3 nucleotides read TGTGCCAGCAGCTTAGCGGGGGGAGGAGTAACTGAAGCTTTCTTT.

This clonotype was counted a few times. This sequence joins TRBV28 and TRBJ2-5, with TRBD2 matching over 10 bases. The CDR3 sequence is 15 residues long. Trimming cost V 2 bases and J 2 bases; bases outside gene matches: 2. CDR1 is MDHEN, CDR2 SYDVKM, per germline. The CDR3 region has the DNA TGTGCCAGCAGTTTACCAGCGGGAGGGCAAGAGACCCAGTACTTC. Protein sequence: CASSLPAGGQETQYF.

This clonotype was seen a few times. The chain is built from TRBV29-1 and TRBJ1-3, with a possible D match to TRBD1 (5 bases). The V end was cut by 0 bases, the J end by 4 bases, with 10 bases between. CDR3 length equals 14 residues. Germline V gene lookup returns CDR1 SQVTM and CDR2 ANQGSEA. The CDR3 DNA follows: TGCAGCGTTGAAGAAGGGACCCTCGGAAACACCATATATTTT. It encodes CSVEEGTLGNTIYF.

The chain carries TRBV12-3 or TRBV12-4 and TRBJ1-4; a possible D gene is TRBD1 (5 bases). The CDR3 loop spans 14 amino acids. V lost 5 bases and J lost 2, with 9 bases in between. This CDR3 is CASSKTATNEKLFF. The CDR3 DNA reads as TGTGCCAGCAGTAAGACAGCTACTAATGAAAAACTGTTTTTT.

This chain connects TRBV5-4 to TRBJ2-5; 12 positions match TRBD1. The CDR3 runs 16 residues. Germline values: CDR1 SGHNT, CDR2 YYREEE (reference sequence). The V segment lost 0 bases and the J segment 4 bases; nucleotides outside the gene matches: 4. The CDR3: CASSLGGTGGRETQYF. CDR3 coding DNA: TGTGCCAGCAGCTTGGGCGGGACAGGGGGCAGAGAGACCCAGTACTTC.

The rearrangement links TRBV7-9 to TRBJ2-2, with D perhaps being TRBD1 or TRBD2 (5 bases each). CDR3 size: 14 residues. The germline V gene has CDR1 SEHNR and CDR2 FQNEAQ (reference sequence). Trimming removed 10 bases at V and 0 bases at J, with 12 bases between. For the CDR3, the DNA is TGTGCCACTGGAGTGGGGGCGAACACCGGGGAGCTGTTTTTT. Translation: CATGVGANTGELFF.

The genes are TRBV28 and TRBJ2-1, with TRBD2 matching over 7 bases. CDR3 length: 15 amino acids. Trimming took 6 bases from V and 9 from J; bases not matched to a gene: 14. From germline, CDR1 is MDHEN and CDR2 SYDVKM. CDR3 protein: CASSSRGGGVLEQFF. The DNA of the CDR3 is TGTGCCAGCAGCTCACGTGGGGGAGGGGTTCTTGAGCAGTTCTTC.

This clonotype appeared once. The gene calls are TRBV6-1 and TRBJ1-1, with 7 bases matching TRBD1. The germline V gene has CDR1 MNHNS and CDR2 SASEGT. This CDR3 is 16 amino acids long. Trimming took 0 bases from V and 1 from J; bases not matched to a gene: 5. The CDR3 sequence is CASSEARSGGNTEAFF. The CDR3 DNA is TGTGCCAGCAGTGAAGCGCGGTCAGGGGGGAACACTGAAGCTTTCTTT.

This clonotype was counted only a few times. The chain is built from TRBV28 and TRBJ2-2; D is ambiguous. This CDR3 spans 15 amino acids. Trimming cost V 5 bases and J 5 bases, with 15 bases left between them. The germline CDR1 and CDR2 sequences are MDHEN and SYDVKM. The CDR3 loop is CASSPKRTRTGELFF. The CDR3 bases are TGTGCCAGCAGTCCTAAAAGGACCCGAACCGGGGAGCTGTTTTTT.

This clonotype was observed a handful of times. The CDR3 region is CASSRGRAVGELFF. CDR3 bases: TGTGCCAGCTCCCGCGGGAGGGCAGTCGGGGAGCTGTTTTTT. This chain joins TRBV6-5 and TRBJ2-2; 9 nucleotides match TRBD2. The CDR3 runs to 14 residues. Trimming cost V 8 bases and J 7 bases; bases outside gene matches: 8. Germline CDR1 is MNHEY and CDR2 is SVGAGI.

The chain employs TRBV12-5 and TRBJ2-3; 7 nucleotides match TRBD1. From germline, CDR1 is LGHNT and CDR2 FRNRAP. The junction had 11 bases not matched to a gene; V was cut back by 7 bases and J by 4 bases. This CDR3 has 15 residues. CDR3 in amino acids: CASAHAGTAADTQYF. In DNA, the CDR3 is TGTGCTAGTGCCCACGCCGGGACAGCGGCAGATACGCAGTATTTT.

V usage is TRBV9 and J usage is TRBJ2-7; TRBD1 aligns across 7 bases. J lost 3 bases, V lost 3 bases, and 6 bases had no gene match. CDR1 and CDR2 (germline): SGDLS, YYNGEE. This CDR3 has 14 amino acids. CDR3 sequence reads: CASSARGTGYEQYF. CDR3 DNA sequence: TGTGCCAGCAGCGCCAGGGGGACCGGCTACGAGCAGTACTTC.

The J gene is TRBJ1-5, the V gene TRBV20-1; 11 nucleotides line up with TRBD1. The ends lost 5 bases at V and 6 bases at J; junction bases unmatched: 6. The CDR3 is 14 residues long. Germline values: CDR1 DFQATT, CDR2 SNEGSKA (reference sequence). CDR3 coding DNA: TGCAGTGCTGGGGACAGGGGGAGAGGTCAGCCCCAGCATTTT. Translating gives CSAGDRGRGQPQHF.

The chain combines TRBV7-2 with TRBJ1-5; D is unclear. The CDR3 is made up of 14 amino acids. Trimming cost V 2 bases and J 3 bases, with 8 bases left between them. Germline-derived CDR1 and CDR2 are SGHTA and FQGNSA. Here the CDR3 DNA reads TGTGCCAGCAGCTTATACGGCCCCAATCAGCCCCAGCATTTT. This encodes CASSLYGPNQPQHF.

The rearrangement uses TRBV10-3 and TRBJ1-1, with TRBD1 matching over 8 bases. Looked up from germline, CDR1 is ENHRY and CDR2 is SYGVKD. The CDR3 loop spans 13 amino acids. V gave up 4 bases and J gave up 7 bases; unmatched junction bases: 5. Here the CDR3 DNA reads TGTGCCATCAGTGGACAGGGGCCCTATGAAGCTTTCTTT. Amino acid sequence: CAISGQGPYEAFF.

V gene TRBV9 combines with J gene TRBJ1-3, with D possibly TRBD1 on 6 matching bases. The CDR3 length is 16 residues. Deletions cut 4 bases from V and 2 bases from J, with 16 bases between. CDR1 is SGDLS and CDR2 is YYNGEE in the germline V gene. The CDR3 DNA is TGTGCCAGCAGCTCCACCACAGGGCACGCTGGAAACACCATATATTTT. This sequence encodes CASSSTTGHAGNTIYF.

This chain uses TRBV29-1 with TRBJ1-2; D is possibly TRBD1 (6 bases). The V end lost 2 bases, the J end lost 5 bases, and 12 bases lay between the germline ends. The V gene's germline CDR1 is SQVTM and CDR2 ANQGSEA. The CDR3 spans 13 residues. CDR3 loop: CSVEIGQGYGYTF. CDR3 in DNA: TGCAGCGTTGAAATCGGGCAGGGGTATGGCTACACCTTC.

This clonotype was recorded a few times. The chain carries TRBV30 and TRBJ2-1, with TRBD2 matching over 9 bases. Per germline, CDR1 GTSNPN and CDR2 SVGIG (reference sequence). This CDR3 has 13 residues. Losses at the gene ends were 2 bases for V and 10 bases for J; bases not matched to a gene: 6. CDR3 sequence: CAWSFGTSREQFF. CDR3 in DNA: TGTGCCTGGAGTTTCGGGACTAGCAGGGAGCAGTTCTTC.

The rearrangement links TRBV7-2 to TRBJ2-1, with D uncertain. The CDR3 contains 13 residues. V was pared by 0 bases and J by 9 bases, with 9 bases between. Germline V gene data show CDR1 as SGHTA and CDR2 as FQGNSA. CDR3 in DNA: TGTGCCAGCAGCTTAGCGGCCCTAACTGAGCAGTTCTTC. This translates into CASSLAALTEQFF.

The chain joins TRBV10-3 to TRBJ1-2; no firm D call. Germline lookup yields CDR1 ENHRY and CDR2 SYGVKD. V was shortened by 7 bases and J by 2 bases, with 11 bases between the two germline ends. The CDR3 has 13 residues. The CDR3 nucleotides read TGTGCCATCACCCGCAGTGAGAACTATGGCTACACCTTC. This sequence encodes CAITRSENYGYTF.

CDR3 protein: CASSSQGVGGYTF. Written as DNA, the CDR3 is TGTGCCAGCAGCTCCCAGGGGGTCGGTGGCTACACCTTC. J is TRBJ1-2 and V is TRBV7-9, with 7 bases identical to TRBD1. The CDR3 is 13 amino acids. After removal of 4 bases from V and 7 bases from J, the junction contained 6 bases not matched to a gene. Germline CDR1 and CDR2: SEHNR and FQNEAQ (reference sequence).

A few counts support this clonotype. This rearrangement joins TRBV7-2 to TRBJ2-7, with D unclear. V lost 0 bases to trimming and J lost 9 bases, with 12 bases between them. This CDR3 contains 13 residues. Germline values: CDR1 SGHTA, CDR2 FQGNSA. The CDR3 here is CASSLARSSGQYF. The CDR3 nucleotides are TGTGCCAGCAGCTTAGCGAGGTCCAGTGGGCAGTACTTC.

The chain is built from TRBV7-2 and TRBJ2-7; TRBD1 agrees at 7 bases. With 4 bases clipped from V and 3 bases from J, the junction kept 9 bases outside the gene matches. Germline V gives CDR1 SGHTA, CDR2 FQGNSA. CDR3 length: 15 amino acids. The DNA for the CDR3 is TGTGCCAGCAGCTACCGGGACAGCCACATCTACGAGCAGTACTTC. Translated, it gives CASSYRDSHIYEQYF.

CDR3 protein: CASSFPHGTGSYGYTF. The CDR3 nucleotides are TGTGCCAGCAGTTTCCCCCACGGGACAGGATCCTATGGCTACACCTTC. V usage is TRBV28 and J usage is TRBJ1-2; 8 positions match TRBD1. Trimming cost V 3 bases and J 4 bases; bases outside gene matches: 10. CDR3 size: 16 residues. Germline V gene data show CDR1 as MDHEN and CDR2 as SYDVKM.